Each of the 26 T cell receptor beta chains below was sequenced from the same sample in a study of T cell clonality in common variable immunodeficiency. Produced via immunoSEQ multiplex PCR; TCRdb's table is partial and in-frame only. This sample comprises about 45,000 clones, none seen once only. Material for sequencing was peripheral blood mononuclear cells. These receptors came from a person aged 18 to 75 in good health.

In its sample, this clone ranks as medium-sized. The read halts 3 residues ahead of the CDR3 end, with the missing end drawn from the germline J gene. V is TRBV19 and J is TRBJ1-1, with D possibly matching TRBD1 (6 bases). This CDR3 comprises 18 residues. Per germline, CDR1 LNHDA and CDR2 SQIVND (reference sequence). V gave up 1 base and J gave up 6 bases, with 24 bases separating them. CDR3 DNA, as far as it was read: TGTGCCAGTAGTATAGTCGGAACAGGGCCGAAAAACGGCGCTGAA. It codes for CASSIVGTGPKNGAE. Given in full, the CDR3 is CASSIVGTGPKNGAEAFF. Full variable domain (outside the CDR3, taken from reference TRBV19 and TRBJ1-1): DGGITQSPKYLFRKEGQNVTLSCEQNLNHDAMYWYRQDPGQGLRLIYYSQIVNDFQKGDIAEGYSVSREKKESFPLTVTSAQKNPTAFYLCASSIVGTGPKNGAEAFFGQGTRLTVV.

This clone came up a few times. The sequenced fragment ends 3 residues before the CDR3 boundary, so the rest is inferred from the germline J gene. The chain employs TRBV18 and TRBJ1-1, with unresolved D. The CDR3 length is 13 residues. In germline, CDR1 is KGHSH, CDR2 LQKENI. The part of the CDR3 DNA that was read is TGTGCCAGCTCACAATCCGGGGATACTTCG. It specifies CASSQSGDTS. The whole CDR3 reads CASSQSGDTSAFF.

This clone was found many times. The CDR3 spells CAWRGQGWGYTF. The CDR3 bases that were read are TGTGCCTGGAGGGGACAGGGTTGGGGC. The chain uses TRBV30 and TRBJ1-2; 9 bases are a match to TRBD1. With the read ending 3 residues before the CDR3 end, the germline J gene is used to fill in that end. Germline V gene sequence: CDR1 GTSNPN, CDR2 SVGIG (reference sequence). The CDR3 covers 12 residues.

Many counts were recorded for this clone. The read terminates 3 residues before the CDR3 end, so the remaining end is supplied by the germline J gene. The chain employs TRBV10-3 and TRBJ2-2; tentative D call: TRBD1 (5 bases). V lost 0 bases to trimming and J lost 10 bases, with 12 bases between them. The CDR3 spans 14 residues. Germline-derived CDR1 and CDR2 are ENHRY and SYGVKD. This CDR3 is CAISESAGPEELFF. The sequenced CDR3 bases are TGTGCCATCAGTGAGTCGGCAGGGCCGGAGGAG.

To note about this clone: The CDR3 end lies 3 residues beyond the end of the read and is filled in from the germline J gene. The chain combines TRBV16 with TRBJ1-1; D ambiguous. The CDR3 extends over 15 amino acids. The V and J ends lost 0 bases and 0 bases respectively, with 8 bases between them. Per the germline V gene, CDR1 is KGHSY and CDR2 is FQNENV. The CDR3 region is CASSQSAHMNTEAFF. The covered CDR3 bases are TGTGCCAGCAGCCAATCTGCACACATGAACACTGAA. Full variable domain (rest looked up from reference TRBV16 and TRBJ1-1): GEEVAQTPKHLVRGEGQKAKLYCAPIKGHSYVFWYQQVLKNEFKFLISFQNENVFDETGMPKERFSAKCLPNSPCSLEIQATKLEDSAVYFCASSQSAHMNTEAFFGQGTRLTVV.

This clone was counted many times. The read gets to within 3 residues of the CDR3 end, and the germline J gene fills in the rest. The rearrangement uses TRBV19 and TRBJ1-5, with D possibly matching TRBD1 (6 bases). CDR1 and CDR2 from the germline V gene are LNHDA and SQIVND (reference sequence). V was trimmed by 6 bases and J by 0 bases, leaving 12 bases between them. There are 15 residues in the CDR3. The DNA read from the CDR3 is TGTGCCAGTAGGGACAGAGGGTATAGCAATCAGCCC. It yields the protein CASRDRGYSNQP. In full, the CDR3 reads CASRDRGYSNQPQHF. The variable domain in full, with the rest retrieved from reference TRBV19 and TRBJ1-5, is DGGITQSPKYLFRKEGQNVTLSCEQNLNHDAMYWYRQDPGQGLRLIYYSQIVNDFQKGDIAEGYSVSREKKESFPLTVTSAQKNPTAFYLCASRDRGYSNQPQHFGDGTRLSIL.

This clone has ten or more counts. Read data end 3 residues before the CDR3 end; the end is taken from the germline J gene. The V call is TRBV5-1, the J call TRBJ2-7, with 7 bases matching TRBD2. The germline V gene encodes CDR1 SGHRS and CDR2 YFSETQ. The CDR3 is 15 residues long. V lost 4 bases, J lost 0 bases, and 7 bases stayed unmatched. CDR3 amino acids: CASSLGTTISYEQYF. The covered CDR3 bases are TGCGCCAGCAGCCTGGGGACTACCATCTCCTACGAG. The whole variable domain, filled in from reference TRBV5-1 and TRBJ2-7, reads KAGVTQTPRYLIKTRGQQVTLSCSPISGHRSVSWYQQTPGQGLQFLFEYFSETQRNKGNFPGRFSGRQFSNSRSEMNVSTLELGDSALYLCASSLGTTISYEQYFGPGTRLTVT.

This clone appeared many times. The CDR3 goes on 3 residues after the read ends, and that part is filled in from the germline J gene. The chain has TRBV20-1 and TRBJ1-4; tentative D call: TRBD1 (5 bases). V was trimmed by 5 bases and J by 8 bases, leaving 15 bases between them. CDR3 length: 13 residues. Per the germline V gene, CDR1 is DFQATT and CDR2 is SNEGSKA (reference sequence). The sequenced CDR3 bases are TGCAGTGCTCCCCGGGGCGGGGTCGAAAAA. This gives the protein CSAPRGGVEK. The complete CDR3 reads CSAPRGGVEKLFF.

This clone was counted ten times or more. The read gets to within 3 residues of the CDR3 end, and the germline J gene fills in the rest. The rearrangement joins TRBV6-2 or TRBV6-3 to TRBJ2-1; D not certain. The V gene's germline CDR1 is MNHEY and CDR2 SVGEGT. Trimming took off 2 bases at V and 4 bases at J, with 6 bases between the two ends. This CDR3 is 13 amino acids long. The sequenced CDR3 bases are TGTGCCAGCAGTTACCGCGCTTACAATGAG. This translates into CASSYRAYNE. The complete CDR3 protein is CASSYRAYNEQFF.

This clone was seen ten or more times. CDR3 DNA (partial): TGTGCCAGCTCACCAGTACAGGGAGAACAGCCC. Protein product: CASSPVQGEQP. The full CDR3 reads CASSPVQGEQPQHF. The chain carries TRBV18 and TRBJ1-5, with a weak D call TRBD1 (6 bases). The read ends 3 residues early relative to the CDR3; the germline J gene fills the gap. This CDR3 is 14 amino acids long. V was cut by 2 bases and J by 7 bases, with 12 bases left in between. Germline values: CDR1 KGHSH, CDR2 LQKENI.

This clone has a count of ten or more. The CDR3 goes on 3 residues after the read ends, and that part is filled in from the germline J gene. V usage is TRBV7-9 and J usage is TRBJ2-2, with 8 bases lining up with TRBD2. V was pared by 3 bases and J by 4 bases, with 1 base of the junction left unmatched. From germline, CDR1 is SEHNR and CDR2 FQNEAQ (reference sequence). The CDR3 length is 14 residues. The DNA read from the CDR3 is TGTGCCAGCAGCTTCGGGGGGGGCACCGGGGAG. Protein sequence: CASSFGGGTGE. The full CDR3 is CASSFGGGTGELFF.

There are many counts of this clone. The read ends 3 residues shy of where the CDR3 ends; the end is completed using the germline J gene. The gene calls are TRBV6-4 and TRBJ2-2; no firm D call. V shed 7 bases and J shed 6 bases, with 9 bases lying between them. There are 12 residues in the CDR3. Germline CDR1 reads MRHNA; CDR2 reads SNTAGT. Incomplete CDR3 DNA: TGTGCCAGCATGAACGCGGCCGGGGAG. Protein sequence: CASMNAAGE. The whole CDR3 region reads CASMNAAGELFF.

This clone has a count of ten or more. The CDR3 goes on 3 residues after the read ends, and that part is filled in from the germline J gene. The V and J genes are TRBV2 and TRBJ2-5; 10 nucleotides align to TRBD1. Unmatched junction bases numbered 10, after V lost 8 bases and J lost 4 bases. In germline, CDR1 is SNHLY, CDR2 FYNNEI. The CDR3 extends over 15 amino acids. CDR3 in amino acids: CASYTPGQGSETQYF. CDR3 DNA, as far as it was read: TGTGCCAGCTATACACCGGGACAGGGGTCAGAGACC.

This clone has at least ten counts. The CDR3 is cut off 3 residues early in the read; its end comes from the germline J gene. The chain combines TRBV18 with TRBJ1-2; 7 bases are a match to TRBD1. Germline V gene lookup returns CDR1 KGHSH and CDR2 LQKENI. The length of the CDR3 is 14 residues. The junction had 6 bases not matched to a gene; V was cut back by 2 bases and J by 6 bases. The covered CDR3 bases are TGTGCCAGCTCACCATCTTACAGGGGCGATGGC. This encodes CASSPSYRGDG. The CDR3 in its entirety is CASSPSYRGDGYTF.

Many counts were recorded for this clone. The read stops 3 residues short of the end of the CDR3; the missing end is completed from the germline J gene. J is TRBJ1-2 and V is TRBV19; D is ambiguous. CDR1 is LNHDA, CDR2 SQIVND, per germline (reference sequence). The CDR3 consists of 14 residues. The germline V and J ends were trimmed by 5 bases and 4 bases, with 14 bases remaining between them. Incomplete CDR3 DNA: TGTGCCAGTAGTGCCGCGGGTATAGGCTATGGC. Its protein is CASSAAGIGYG. The full CDR3 protein reads CASSAAGIGYGYTF.

This clone was counted ten times or more. The CDR3 end lies 3 residues beyond the end of the read and is filled in from the germline J gene. The genes are TRBV6-2 or TRBV6-3 and TRBJ1-3, with D perhaps matching TRBD1 (5 bases). The CDR3 has 15 residues. The V gene lost 2 bases and the J gene lost 1 base, with 9 bases spanning the gap. CDR1 MNHEY and CDR2 SVGEGT come from the germline V gene. The CDR3 here is CASSYEGLSGNTIYF. The sequenced part of the CDR3 DNA is TGTGCCAGCAGTTACGAGGGACTATCTGGAAACACC.

This clone showed up many times. The observed sequence ends 3 residues before the CDR3 terminus, with the missing tail filled in from the germline J gene. V is TRBV19 and J is TRBJ2-3; D remains ambiguous. V shed 1 base and J shed 3 bases, with 5 bases lying between them. The V gene's germline CDR1 is LNHDA and CDR2 SQIVND (reference sequence). The CDR3 length is 13 residues. CDR3 bases read: TGTGCCAGTAGTATAGCGCAGACAGATACG. Its translation is CASSIAQTDT. The whole CDR3 region reads CASSIAQTDTQYF.

This clone has at least ten counts. The CDR3 end is not reached by the read, which stops 3 residues before it; the germline J gene fills it in. V gene TRBV5-5 combines with J gene TRBJ2-5; possibly TRBD2 for D (5 bases). The CDR3 contains 14 residues. V lost 4 bases and J lost 5, with 15 bases in between. Germline loops: CDR1 SGHKS, CDR2 YYEKEE (reference sequence). Incomplete CDR3 DNA: TGTGCCAGCAGCATTGGTCGGGGTTGGGAGACC. It translates to CASSIGRGWET. The entire CDR3 is CASSIGRGWETQYF.

This clone showed up many times. The read falls 3 residues short of the CDR3 end, and the missing part is taken from the germline J gene. The chain links TRBV11-3 to TRBJ2-1; possibly TRBD2 for D (6 bases). CDR3 size: 15 residues. V was cut by 3 bases and J by 0 bases, with 9 bases left in between. CDR1 and CDR2 (germline): SGHNT, YENEEA. The part of the CDR3 DNA that was read is TGTGCCAGCAGCTTCATTAGCGGCTCCTACAATGAG. Translated: CASSFISGSYNE. The whole CDR3 protein reads CASSFISGSYNEQFF. The variable domain in full, with the rest retrieved from reference TRBV11-3 and TRBJ2-1, is EAGVVQSPRYKIIEKKQPVAFWCNPISGHNTLYWYLQNLGQGPELLIRYENEEAVDDSQLPKDRFSAERLKGVDSTLKIQPAELGDSAVYLCASSFISGSYNEQFFGPGTRLTVL.

This clone was observed at least ten times. The read terminates 3 residues ahead of where the CDR3 ends, so the germline J gene completes it. The chain is built from TRBV5-8 and TRBJ1-2, with D unresolved. From germline, CDR1 is SGHTS and CDR2 YDEGEE. CDR3 length equals 14 residues. The covered CDR3 bases are TGTGCCAGCAGCTTGGTAGCGGGAGGTTACGAC. Residues: CASSLVAGGYD. The entire CDR3 protein reads CASSLVAGGYDYTF.

Note on this clone: The read falls 3 residues short of the CDR3 end, and the missing part is taken from the germline J gene. V gene TRBV5-8 combines with J gene TRBJ1-2; maybe TRBD1 (6 bases). V lost 7 bases and J 0 bases, leaving 16 bases between the germline ends. The CDR3 sequence is 15 residues long. Germline lookup yields CDR1 SGHTS and CDR2 YDEGEE. The CDR3 bases that were read are TGTGCCAGCGGGACCAACAGGGCTCCTAACTATGGC. This gives the protein CASGTNRAPNYG. Given in full, the CDR3 is CASGTNRAPNYGYTF.

This clone was recorded many times. The CDR3 goes on 3 residues after the read ends, and that part is filled in from the germline J gene. This chain joins TRBV5-4 and TRBJ1-4; 8 bases align to TRBD1. The length of the CDR3 is 15 residues. Germline-derived CDR1 and CDR2 are SGHNT and YYREEE (reference sequence). Unmatched junction bases numbered 6, after V lost 4 bases and J lost 4 bases. The CDR3: CASSGGQGLNEKLFF. The sequenced part of the CDR3 DNA is TGTGCCAGCAGCGGCGGACAGGGACTTAATGAAAAA.

This clone was seen repeatedly, ten times or more. The read comes to an end 3 residues before the CDR3 does, leaving the germline J gene to fill in the end. The V and J genes are TRBV19 and TRBJ2-5; 9 bases match TRBD2. Germline V lookup: CDR1 LNHDA, CDR2 SQIVND (reference sequence). V lost 4 bases to trimming and J lost 1 base; unmatched junction nucleotides: 7. The CDR3 loop spans 16 amino acids. The CDR3 DNA, read in part, is TGTGCCAGTAGTACGACTAGCGGAGCCATCCAAGAGACC. Translating it yields CASSTTSGAIQET. The complete CDR3 protein is CASSTTSGAIQETQYF.

This clone was seen ten or more times. The read finishes 3 residues shy of the CDR3 end, and the germline J gene is used to complete it. The chain employs TRBV5-1 and TRBJ1-2; 7 bases agree with TRBD1. The CDR3 consists of 16 residues. V lost 4 bases and J lost 5; bases outside the gene matches: 14. CDR1 is SGHRS, CDR2 YFSETQ, per germline. The sequenced CDR3 bases are TGCGCCAGCAGCCAGGGGACAGAGCCCTTGGGGTATGGC. This translates into CASSQGTEPLGYG. The complete CDR3 sequence is CASSQGTEPLGYGYTF.

This clone occurred many times. Coverage ceases 3 residues before the CDR3 finishes, and the germline J gene fills in the end. V usage is TRBV19 and J usage is TRBJ1-1, with a weak D call TRBD1 (5 bases). The germline CDR1 and CDR2 sequences are LNHDA and SQIVND (reference sequence). The CDR3 runs 14 residues. Trimming stripped 3 bases from V and 5 bases from J, with 13 bases between. CDR3 bases read: TGTGCCAGTAGTATGGGGCGAGGGTCTACTGAA. Translated, it gives CASSMGRGSTE. The full CDR3 protein is CASSMGRGSTEAFF.

This clone occurred many times. The sequenced part of the CDR3 DNA is TGTGCCATCAGTGAAGCAGGGTATGGC. This sequence encodes CAISEAGYG. The full CDR3 reads CAISEAGYGYTF. The chain employs TRBV10-3 and TRBJ1-2; possible D gene TRBD1, 5 bases. The read finishes 3 residues shy of the CDR3 end, and the germline J gene is used to complete it. The germline V gene encodes CDR1 ENHRY and CDR2 SYGVKD. The CDR3 extends over 12 amino acids. The V end lost 3 bases, the J end lost 5 bases, and 7 bases lay between the germline ends.